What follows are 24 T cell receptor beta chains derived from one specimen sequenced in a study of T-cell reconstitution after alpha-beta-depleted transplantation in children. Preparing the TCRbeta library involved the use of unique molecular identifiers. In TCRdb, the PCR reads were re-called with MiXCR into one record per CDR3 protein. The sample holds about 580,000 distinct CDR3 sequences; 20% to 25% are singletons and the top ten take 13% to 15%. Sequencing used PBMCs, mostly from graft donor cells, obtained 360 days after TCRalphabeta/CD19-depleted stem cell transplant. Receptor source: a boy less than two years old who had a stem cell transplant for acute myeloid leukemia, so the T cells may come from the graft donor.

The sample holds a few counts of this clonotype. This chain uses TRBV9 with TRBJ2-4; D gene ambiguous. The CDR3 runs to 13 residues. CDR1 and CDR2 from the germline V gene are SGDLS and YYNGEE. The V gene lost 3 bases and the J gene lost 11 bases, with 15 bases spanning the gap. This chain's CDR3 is CASSATVDRVQYF. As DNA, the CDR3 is TGTGCCAGCAGCGCAACGGTGGACCGCGTTCAGTACTTC. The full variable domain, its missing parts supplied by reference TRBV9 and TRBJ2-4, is DSGVTQTPKHLITATGQRVTLRCSPRSGDLSVYWYQQSLDQGLQFLIQYYNGEERAKGNILERFSAQQFPDLHSELNLSSLELGDSALYFCASSATVDRVQYFGAGTRLSVL.

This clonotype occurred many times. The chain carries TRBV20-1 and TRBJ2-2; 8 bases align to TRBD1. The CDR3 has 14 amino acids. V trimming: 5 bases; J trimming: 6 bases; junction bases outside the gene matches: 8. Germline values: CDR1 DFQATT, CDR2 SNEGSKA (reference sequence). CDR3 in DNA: TGCAGTGCTCCTAGACAGGGGTCGGCCGGGGAGCTGTTTTTT. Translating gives CSAPRQGSAGELFF.

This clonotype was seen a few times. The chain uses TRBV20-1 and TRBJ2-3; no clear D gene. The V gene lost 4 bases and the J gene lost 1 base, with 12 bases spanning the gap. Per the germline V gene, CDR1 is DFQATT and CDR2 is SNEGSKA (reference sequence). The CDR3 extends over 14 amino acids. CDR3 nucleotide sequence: TGCAGTGCTACTGACCCCTATGGCACAGATACGCAGTATTTT. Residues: CSATDPYGTDTQYF.

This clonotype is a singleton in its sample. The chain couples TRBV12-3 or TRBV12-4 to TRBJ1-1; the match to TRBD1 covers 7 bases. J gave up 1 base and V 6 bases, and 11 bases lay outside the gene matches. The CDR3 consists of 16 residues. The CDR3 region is CASSQTGEGKNTEAFF. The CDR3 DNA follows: TGTGCCAGCAGCCAAACAGGGGAGGGAAAGAACACTGAAGCTTTCTTT.

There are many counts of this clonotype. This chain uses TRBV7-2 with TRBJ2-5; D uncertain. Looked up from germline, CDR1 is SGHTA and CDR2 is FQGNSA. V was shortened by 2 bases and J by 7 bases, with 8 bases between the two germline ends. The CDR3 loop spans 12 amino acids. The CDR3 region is CASSLTIGTQYF. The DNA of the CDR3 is TGTGCCAGCAGCTTAACAATTGGGACCCAGTACTTC.

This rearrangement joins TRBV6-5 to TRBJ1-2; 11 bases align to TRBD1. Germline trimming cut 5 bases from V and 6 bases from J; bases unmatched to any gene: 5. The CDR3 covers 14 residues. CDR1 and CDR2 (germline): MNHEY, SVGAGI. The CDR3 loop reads CASSPDRGPNGYTF. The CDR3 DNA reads TGTGCCAGCAGTCCGGACAGGGGGCCAAATGGCTACACCTTC.

The CDR3 sequence: CSVDRVDTQYF. The CDR3, as DNA: TGCAGCGTTGACAGGGTGGATACGCAGTATTTT. The rearrangement links TRBV29-1 to TRBJ2-3; tentatively, D is TRBD1 (5 bases). Germline CDR1 reads SQVTM; CDR2 reads ANQGSEA. The ends were cut back, 3 bases at V and 6 bases at J, with 7 bases in the middle. CDR3 length: 11 amino acids.

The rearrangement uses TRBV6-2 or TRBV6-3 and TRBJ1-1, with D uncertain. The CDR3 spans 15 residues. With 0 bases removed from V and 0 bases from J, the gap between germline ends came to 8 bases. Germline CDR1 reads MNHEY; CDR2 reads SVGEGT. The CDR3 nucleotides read TGTGCCAGCAGTTACTCGGAACGGTTGAACACTGAAGCTTTCTTT. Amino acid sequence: CASSYSERLNTEAFF.

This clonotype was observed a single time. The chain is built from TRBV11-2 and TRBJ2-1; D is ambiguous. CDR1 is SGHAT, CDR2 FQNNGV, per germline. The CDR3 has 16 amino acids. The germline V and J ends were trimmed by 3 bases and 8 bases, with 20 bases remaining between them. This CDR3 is CASSLLYSLGVYEQFF. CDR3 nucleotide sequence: TGTGCCAGCAGCTTGTTATACAGCCTCGGTGTGTATGAGCAGTTCTTC.

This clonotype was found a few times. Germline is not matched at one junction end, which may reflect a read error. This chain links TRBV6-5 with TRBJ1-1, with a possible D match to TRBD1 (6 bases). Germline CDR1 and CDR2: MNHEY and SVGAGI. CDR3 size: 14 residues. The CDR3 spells CASSNSGAQIEAFF. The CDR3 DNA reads TGTGCCAGCAGTAACTCAGGGGCTCAAATTGAAGCTTTCTTT.

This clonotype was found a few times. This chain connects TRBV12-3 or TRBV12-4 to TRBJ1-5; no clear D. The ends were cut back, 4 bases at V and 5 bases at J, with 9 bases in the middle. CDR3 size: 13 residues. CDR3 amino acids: CASSYLGHQPQHF. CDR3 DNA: TGTGCCAGCAGTTATTTAGGGCATCAGCCCCAGCATTTT.

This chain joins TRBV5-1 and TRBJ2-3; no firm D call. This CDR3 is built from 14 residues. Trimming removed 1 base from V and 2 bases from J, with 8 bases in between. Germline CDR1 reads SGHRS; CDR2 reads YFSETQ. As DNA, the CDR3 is TGCGCCAGCAGCTTGACCTACGTCACAGATACGCAGTATTTT. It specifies CASSLTYVTDTQYF.

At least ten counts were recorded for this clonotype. The CDR3 loop is CASRRGGPSKNIQYF. In nucleotides, the CDR3 is TGTGCCAGCAGAAGGGGGGGACCATCCAAAAACATTCAGTACTTC. V usage is TRBV27 and J usage is TRBJ2-4; TRBD2 might be the D (7 bases). CDR1 and CDR2 (germline): MNHEY, SMNVEV (reference sequence). V lost 6 bases and J lost 2, with 14 bases in between. This CDR3 is 15 amino acids long.

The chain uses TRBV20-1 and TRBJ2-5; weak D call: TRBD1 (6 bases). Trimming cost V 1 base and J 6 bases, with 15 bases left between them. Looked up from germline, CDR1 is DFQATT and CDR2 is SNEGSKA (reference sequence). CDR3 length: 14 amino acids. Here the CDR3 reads CSARVAGRGQTQYF. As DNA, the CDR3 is TGCAGTGCTAGAGTGGCGGGCAGGGGACAGACCCAGTACTTC.

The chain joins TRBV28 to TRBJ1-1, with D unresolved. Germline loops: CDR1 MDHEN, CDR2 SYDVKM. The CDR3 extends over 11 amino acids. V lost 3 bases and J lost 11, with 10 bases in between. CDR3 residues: CASSLSGGAFF. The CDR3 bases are TGTGCCAGCAGTTTGTCAGGAGGCGCTTTCTTT.

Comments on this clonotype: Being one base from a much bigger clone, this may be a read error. The CDR3 nucleotides read TGCAGTGCTAGAGATACAGGGTTCGGAGAGCAGTACTTC. Amino acids: CSARDTGFGEQYF. The chain carries TRBV20-1 and TRBJ2-7, with D possibly TRBD1 on 6 matching bases. Trimming removed 0 bases at V and 7 bases at J, with 13 bases between. CDR1 and CDR2 (germline): DFQATT, SNEGSKA (reference sequence). This CDR3 region has 13 residues.

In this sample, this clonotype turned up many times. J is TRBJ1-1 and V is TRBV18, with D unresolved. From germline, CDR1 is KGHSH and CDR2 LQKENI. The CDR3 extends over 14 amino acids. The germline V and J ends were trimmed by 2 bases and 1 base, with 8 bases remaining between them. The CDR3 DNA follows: TGTGCCAGCTCACCATCCACAGAGAACACTGAAGCTTTCTTT. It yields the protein CASSPSTENTEAFF.

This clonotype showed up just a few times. CDR3: CASTRTGITYEQYF. DNA of the CDR3: TGTGCCAGCACCCGGACAGGGATTACCTACGAGCAGTACTTC. The chain recombines TRBV6-1 with TRBJ2-7, with 8 bases aligning to TRBD1. Germline-derived CDR1 and CDR2 are MNHNS and SASEGT. V gave up 7 bases and J gave up 2 bases; unmatched junction bases: 7. The CDR3 totals 14 residues.

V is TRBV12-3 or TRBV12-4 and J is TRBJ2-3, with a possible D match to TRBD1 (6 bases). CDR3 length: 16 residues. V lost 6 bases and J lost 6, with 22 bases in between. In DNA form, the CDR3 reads TGTGCCAGCAGCCCAATGGGCAACAGGGTGCCGGATACGCAGTATTTT. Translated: CASSPMGNRVPDTQYF.

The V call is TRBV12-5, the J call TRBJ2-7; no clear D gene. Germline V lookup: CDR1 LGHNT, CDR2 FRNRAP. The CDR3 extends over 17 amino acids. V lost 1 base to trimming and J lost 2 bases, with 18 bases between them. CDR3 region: CASGLEKGNGAPYEQYF. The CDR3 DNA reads TGTGCTAGTGGTTTGGAGAAAGGGAACGGTGCCCCCTACGAGCAGTACTTC.

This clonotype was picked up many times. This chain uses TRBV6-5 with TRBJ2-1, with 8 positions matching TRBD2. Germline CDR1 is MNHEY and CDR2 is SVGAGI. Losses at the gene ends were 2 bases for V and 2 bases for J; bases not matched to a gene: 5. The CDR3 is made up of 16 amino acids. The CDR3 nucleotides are TGTGCCAGCAGTTACCGGGGGGGAGGGCCCTACAATGAGCAGTTCTTC. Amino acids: CASSYRGGGPYNEQFF.

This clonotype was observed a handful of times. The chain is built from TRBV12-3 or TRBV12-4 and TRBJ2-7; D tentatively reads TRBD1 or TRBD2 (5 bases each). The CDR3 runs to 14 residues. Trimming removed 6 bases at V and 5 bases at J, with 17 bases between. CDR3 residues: CASSPPMGVHEQYF. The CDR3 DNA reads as TGTGCCAGCAGCCCCCCGATGGGGGTGCACGAGCAGTACTTC.

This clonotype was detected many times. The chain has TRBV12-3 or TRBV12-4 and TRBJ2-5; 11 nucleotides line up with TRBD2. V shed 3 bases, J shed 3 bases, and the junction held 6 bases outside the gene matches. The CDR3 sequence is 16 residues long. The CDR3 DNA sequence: TGTGCCAGCAGTTTCGACCCGGGACTAGCGGAAGAGACCCAGTACTTC. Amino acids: CASSFDPGLAEETQYF.

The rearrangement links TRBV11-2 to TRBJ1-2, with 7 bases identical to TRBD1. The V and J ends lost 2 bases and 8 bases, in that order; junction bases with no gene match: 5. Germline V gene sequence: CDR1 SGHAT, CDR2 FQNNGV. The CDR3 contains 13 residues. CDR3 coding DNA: TGTGCCAGCAGCTTAATGACAGGGCGGGGCTACACCTTC. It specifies CASSLMTGRGYTF.